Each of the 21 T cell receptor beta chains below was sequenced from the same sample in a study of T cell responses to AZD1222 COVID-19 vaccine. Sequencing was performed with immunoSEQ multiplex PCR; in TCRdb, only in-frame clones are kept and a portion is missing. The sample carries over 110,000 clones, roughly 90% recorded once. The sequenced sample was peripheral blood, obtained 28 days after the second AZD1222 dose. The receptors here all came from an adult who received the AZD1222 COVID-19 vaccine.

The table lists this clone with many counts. The CDR3 loop reads CASSYGGFGRYEQYV. CDR3 coding DNA: TGTGCCAGCAGTTACGGGGGCTTCGGTCGCTACGAGCAGTACGTC. V usage is TRBV6-2 or TRBV6-3 and J usage is TRBJ2-7, with D possibly TRBD1 on 6 matching bases. Germline loops: CDR1 MNHEY, CDR2 SVGEGT. The V and J ends lost 2 bases and 3 bases respectively, with 14 bases between them. The CDR3 loop spans 15 amino acids.

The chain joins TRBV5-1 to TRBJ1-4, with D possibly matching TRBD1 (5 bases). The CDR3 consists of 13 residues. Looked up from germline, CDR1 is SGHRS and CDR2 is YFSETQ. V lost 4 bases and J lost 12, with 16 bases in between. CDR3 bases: TGCGCCAGCAGCATCGGGACTCCTGGGGAACTGTTTTTT. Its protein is CASSIGTPGELFF. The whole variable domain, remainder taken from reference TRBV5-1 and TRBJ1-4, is KAGVTQTPRYLIKTRGQQVTLSCSPISGHRSVSWYQQTPGQGLQFLFEYFSETQRNKGNFPGRFSGRQFSNSRSEMNVSTLELGDSALYLCASSIGTPGELFFGSGTQLSVL.

The CDR3 loop reads CATSTGNVGNQPQHF. The DNA of the CDR3 is TGTGCCACTTCGACAGGGAATGTCGGGAATCAGCCCCAGCATTTT. The rearrangement joins TRBV19 to TRBJ1-5; TRBD1 agrees at 7 bases. The CDR3 loop spans 15 amino acids. In germline, CDR1 is LNHDA, CDR2 SQIVND (reference sequence). V dropped 10 bases and J dropped 4; count of bases not matched to a gene: 13.

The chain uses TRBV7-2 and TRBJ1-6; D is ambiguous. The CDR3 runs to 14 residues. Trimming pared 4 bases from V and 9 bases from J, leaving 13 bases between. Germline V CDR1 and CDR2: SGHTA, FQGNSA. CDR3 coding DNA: TGTGCCAGCAGCTGGAGGTCGGAAGGTTCACCCCTCCACTTT. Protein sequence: CASSWRSEGSPLHF.

The DNA of the CDR3 is TGCGCCAGCAGCCCTGCACAGCCAAACGAAAAACTGTTTTTT. This sequence encodes CASSPAQPNEKLFF. V usage is TRBV5-1 and J usage is TRBJ1-4; D not certain. V lost 4 bases and J lost 8, with 15 bases in between. The CDR3 length is 14 residues. Germline V gene sequence: CDR1 SGHRS, CDR2 YFSETQ.

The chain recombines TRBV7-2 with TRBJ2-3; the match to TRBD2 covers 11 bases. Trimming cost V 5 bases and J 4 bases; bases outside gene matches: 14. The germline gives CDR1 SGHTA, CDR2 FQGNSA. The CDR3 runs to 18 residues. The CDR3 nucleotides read TGTGCCAGCAGCCCTGTAGCGGGAGGGCCGGGGCGCGCAGATACGCAGTATTTT. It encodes CASSPVAGGPGRADTQYF. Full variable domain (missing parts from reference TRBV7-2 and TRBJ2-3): GAGVSQSPSNKVTEKGKDVELRCDPISGHTALYWYRQSLGQGLEFLIYFQGNSAPDKSGLPSDRFSAERTGGSVSTLTIQRTQQEDSAVYLCASSPVAGGPGRADTQYFGPGTRLTVL.

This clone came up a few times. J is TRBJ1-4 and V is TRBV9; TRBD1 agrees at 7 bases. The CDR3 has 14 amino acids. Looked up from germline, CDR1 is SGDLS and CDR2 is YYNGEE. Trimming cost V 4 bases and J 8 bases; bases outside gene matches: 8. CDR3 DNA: TGTGCCAGCAGCTTAAGACAGGGCGGCGAAAAACTGTTTTTT. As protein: CASSLRQGGEKLFF.

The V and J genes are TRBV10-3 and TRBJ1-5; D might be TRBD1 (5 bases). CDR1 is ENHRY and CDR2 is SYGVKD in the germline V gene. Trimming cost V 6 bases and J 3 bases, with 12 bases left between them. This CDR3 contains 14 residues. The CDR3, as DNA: TGTGCCATCAGGGACAACATGGTCAATCAGCCCCAGCATTTT. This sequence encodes CAIRDNMVNQPQHF.

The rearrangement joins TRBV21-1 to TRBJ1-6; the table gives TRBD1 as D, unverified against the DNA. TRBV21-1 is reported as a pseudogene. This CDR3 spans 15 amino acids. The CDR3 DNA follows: TGTGCCAGCAGCGCCCCGGGACAGAGAAATTCACCCCTCCACTTT. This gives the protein CASSAPGQRNSPLHF.

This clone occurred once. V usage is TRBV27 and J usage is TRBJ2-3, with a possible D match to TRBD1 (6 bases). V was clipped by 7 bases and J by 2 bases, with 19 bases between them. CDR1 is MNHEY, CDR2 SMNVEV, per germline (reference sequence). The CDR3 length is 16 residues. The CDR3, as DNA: TGTGCCAGCACTAAAAGGTTGGACAGTTCCACAGATACGCAGTATTTT. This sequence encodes CASTKRLDSSTDTQYF.

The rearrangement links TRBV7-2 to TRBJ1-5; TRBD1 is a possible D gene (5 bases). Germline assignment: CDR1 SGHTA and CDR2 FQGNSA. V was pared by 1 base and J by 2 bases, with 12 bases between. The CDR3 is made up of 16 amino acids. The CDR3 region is CASSLGGGTGNQPQHF. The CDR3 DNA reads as TGTGCCAGCAGCTTAGGGGGGGGTACTGGCAATCAGCCCCAGCATTTT.

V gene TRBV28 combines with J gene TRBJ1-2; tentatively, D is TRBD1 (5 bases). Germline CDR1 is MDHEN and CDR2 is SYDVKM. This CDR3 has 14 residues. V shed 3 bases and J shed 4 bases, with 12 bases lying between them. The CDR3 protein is CASSFTGESYGYTF. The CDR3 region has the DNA TGTGCCAGCAGTTTCACGGGGGAGTCCTATGGCTACACCTTC.

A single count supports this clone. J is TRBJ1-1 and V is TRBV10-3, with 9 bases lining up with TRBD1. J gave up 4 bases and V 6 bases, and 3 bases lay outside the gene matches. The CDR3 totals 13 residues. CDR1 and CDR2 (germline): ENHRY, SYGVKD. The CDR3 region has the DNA TGTGCCATCAGAGGGACAGGGAGCACTGAAGCTTTCTTT. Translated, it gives CAIRGTGSTEAFF.

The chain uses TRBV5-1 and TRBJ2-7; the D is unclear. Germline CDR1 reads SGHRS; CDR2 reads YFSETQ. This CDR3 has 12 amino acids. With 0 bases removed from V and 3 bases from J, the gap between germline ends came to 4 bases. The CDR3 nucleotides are TGCGCCAGCAGCTTGGAAATCTACGAGCAGTACTTC. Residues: CASSLEIYEQYF.

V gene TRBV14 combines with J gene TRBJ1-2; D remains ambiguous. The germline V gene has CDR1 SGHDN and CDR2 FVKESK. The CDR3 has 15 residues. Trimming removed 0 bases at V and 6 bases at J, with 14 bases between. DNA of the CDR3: TGTGCCAGCAGCCAAGACTGGCAGCCCATCGATGGCTACACCTTC. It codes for CASSQDWQPIDGYTF.

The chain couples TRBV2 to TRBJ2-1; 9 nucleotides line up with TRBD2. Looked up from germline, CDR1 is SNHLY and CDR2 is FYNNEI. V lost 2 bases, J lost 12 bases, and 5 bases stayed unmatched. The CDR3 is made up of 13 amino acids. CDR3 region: CASSELLAGVQFF. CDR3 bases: TGTGCCAGCAGTGAACTATTAGCGGGAGTGCAGTTCTTC.

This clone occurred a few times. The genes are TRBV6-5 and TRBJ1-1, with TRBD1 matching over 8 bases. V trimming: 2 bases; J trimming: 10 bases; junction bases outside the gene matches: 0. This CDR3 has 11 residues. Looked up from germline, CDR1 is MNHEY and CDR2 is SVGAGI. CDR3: CASSYGTGAFF. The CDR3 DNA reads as TGTGCCAGCAGTTACGGGACAGGAGCTTTCTTT.

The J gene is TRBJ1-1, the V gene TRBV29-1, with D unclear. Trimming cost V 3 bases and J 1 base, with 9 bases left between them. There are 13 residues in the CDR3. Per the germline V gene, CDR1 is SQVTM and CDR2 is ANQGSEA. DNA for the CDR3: TGCAGCGTTGAGATAGGTAGGAACACTGAAGCTTTCTTT. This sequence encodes CSVEIGRNTEAFF.

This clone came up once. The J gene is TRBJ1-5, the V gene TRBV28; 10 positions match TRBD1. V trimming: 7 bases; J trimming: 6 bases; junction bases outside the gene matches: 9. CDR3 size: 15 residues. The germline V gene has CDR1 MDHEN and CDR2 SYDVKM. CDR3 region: CASNSPGTGVQPQHF. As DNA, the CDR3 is TGTGCCAGCAACTCCCCCGGGACAGGGGTTCAGCCCCAGCATTTT.

The CDR3 reads CASSFRPRGQGVPYEQYV. The CDR3 coding sequence is TGTGCCAGCAGCTTCCGGCCTCGTGGACAGGGGGTCCCCTACGAGCAGTACGTC. The chain is built from TRBV7-8 and TRBJ2-7; 10 bases map to TRBD1. V was clipped by 3 bases and J by 2 bases; unmatched bases: 13. The CDR3 has 18 amino acids. Germline loops: CDR1 SGHVS, CDR2 FQNEAQ.

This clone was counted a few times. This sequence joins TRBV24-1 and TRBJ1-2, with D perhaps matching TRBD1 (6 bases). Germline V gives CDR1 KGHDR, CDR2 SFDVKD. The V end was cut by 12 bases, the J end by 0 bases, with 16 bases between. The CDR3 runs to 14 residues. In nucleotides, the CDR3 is TGTGCCTATGGAGGGGGATCTACTAACTATGGCTACACCTTC. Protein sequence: CAYGGGSTNYGYTF.